These 21 T cell receptor beta chains came from one sample sequenced in a study of blood T cell repertoires in COVID-19. Repertoires were generated with immunoSEQ multiplex PCR, while TCRdb's copy carries only in-frame clones and drops some. The table records around 200,000 clones, roughly 80% of them present only once. The sequenced material came from peripheral blood. These receptor sequences come from a woman older than 75 with acute or convalescent COVID-19.

The chain is built from TRBV10-3 and TRBJ1-1; TRBD1 aligns across 10 bases. This CDR3 comprises 17 residues. Germline V gene lookup returns CDR1 ENHRY and CDR2 SYGVKD. Trimming took 3 bases from V and 11 from J; bases not matched to a gene: 18. The CDR3 DNA sequence: TGTGCCATCAGTGATAACTCTCCAGGGACAGGGGTAAAGGGGGCTTTCTTT. It codes for CAISDNSPGTGVKGAFF.

This chain uses TRBV19 with TRBJ1-1; the match to TRBD1 covers 7 bases. The ends lost 5 bases at V and 4 bases at J; junction bases unmatched: 10. Germline V gene data show CDR1 as LNHDA and CDR2 as SQIVND (reference sequence). The CDR3 totals 15 residues. The CDR3, as DNA: TGTGCCAGTAGTCCCCACAGGGGTACGGGCACTGAAGCTTTCTTT. It yields the protein CASSPHRGTGTEAFF.

The chain couples TRBV19 to TRBJ2-5; TRBD2 agrees at 9 bases. The CDR3 sequence is 15 residues long. Per germline, CDR1 LNHDA and CDR2 SQIVND (reference sequence). V gave up 4 bases and J gave up 3 bases; unmatched junction bases: 6. CDR3 sequence reads: CASSTTTSGKETQYF. The CDR3 DNA is TGTGCCAGTAGTACCACGACTAGCGGTAAAGAGACCCAGTACTTC.

The chain joins TRBV29-1 to TRBJ2-3, with 7 bases that match TRBD1. The CDR3 covers 13 residues. Germline values: CDR1 SQVTM, CDR2 ANQGSEA. Trimming took 2 bases from V and 4 from J; bases not matched to a gene: 3. Here the CDR3 reads CSVETTGSDTQYF. For the CDR3, the DNA is TGCAGCGTTGAAACGACAGGGTCAGATACGCAGTATTTT.

This chain joins TRBV6-4 and TRBJ1-2; 7 bases line up with TRBD1. Germline V gives CDR1 MRHNA, CDR2 SNTAGT. The CDR3 loop spans 17 amino acids. V was clipped by 7 bases and J by 1 base; unmatched bases: 15. CDR3 protein: CASTDSFWDSDNYGYTF. The CDR3 DNA reads TGTGCCAGCACCGATTCGTTTTGGGACAGCGATAACTATGGCTACACCTTC.

This chain links TRBV11-2 with TRBJ1-2; no firm D call. Germline V gene lookup returns CDR1 SGHAT and CDR2 FQNNGV. V was shortened by 2 bases and J by 1 base, with 2 bases between the two germline ends. The CDR3 contains 12 residues. CDR3 loop: CASSLLNYGYTF. The CDR3 region has the DNA TGTGCCAGCAGCTTACTTAACTATGGCTACACCTTC.

This clone was detected only once. The chain is built from TRBV4-1 and TRBJ2-3, with a weak D call TRBD2 (6 bases). The CDR3 is 16 amino acids. With 5 bases removed from V and 2 bases from J, the gap between germline ends came to 17 bases. Germline CDR1 is MGHRA and CDR2 is YSYEKL. The CDR3 region has the DNA TGCGCCAGCAGCTCAGCGACGGAGGGAAACACAGATACGCAGTATTTT. Translated: CASSSATEGNTDTQYF.

The chain is built from TRBV7-3 and TRBJ2-5, with 11 bases that match TRBD1. J was trimmed by 5 bases and V by 2 bases; bases with no gene match: 4. The CDR3 covers 15 residues. Germline lookup yields CDR1 SGHTA and CDR2 FQGTGA. The CDR3 bases are TGTGCCAGCAGCTTAGGAGGACAGGGGGCCGAGACCCAGTACTTC. Protein: CASSLGGQGAETQYF.

V and J are TRBV18 and TRBJ1-1; TRBD1 matches at 7 bases. Germline values: CDR1 KGHSH, CDR2 LQKENI. Trimming removed 2 bases from V and 3 bases from J; junction bases left unmatched: 6. The CDR3 has 15 residues. For the CDR3, the DNA is TGTGCCAGCTCACCAGGGACAGATCGTGACACTGAAGCTTTCTTT. This sequence encodes CASSPGTDRDTEAFF.

The J gene is TRBJ2-7, the V gene TRBV29-1; 7 nucleotides line up with TRBD1. This CDR3 is 15 amino acids long. The V gene's germline CDR1 is SQVTM and CDR2 ANQGSEA. V trimming: 5 bases; J trimming: 1 base; junction bases outside the gene matches: 11. The CDR3 region is CSVILQGSKSYEQYF. In nucleotides, the CDR3 is TGCAGCGTTATCCTACAGGGGTCTAAATCCTACGAGCAGTACTTC.

This clone showed up just once. The V gene is TRBV7-3, the J gene TRBJ2-7; 8 bases fit TRBD1. V shed 5 bases and J 0 bases; nucleotides not matched to a gene: 6. CDR3 length: 15 amino acids. The germline gives CDR1 SGHTA, CDR2 FQGTGA. The CDR3 nucleotides are TGTGCCAGCAGCACTACAGGGGGAGACTCCTACGAGCAGTACTTC. This translates into CASSTTGGDSYEQYF.

The chain employs TRBV5-1 and TRBJ2-7; 11 bases map to TRBD2. Per the germline V gene, CDR1 is SGHRS and CDR2 is YFSETQ. The CDR3 runs 16 residues. Trimming removed 5 bases from V and 3 bases from J; junction bases left unmatched: 10. The CDR3 sequence is CASSFPIAGGVYEQYF. CDR3 nucleotides: TGCGCCAGCAGTTTCCCTATAGCGGGAGGGGTCTACGAGCAGTACTTC.

Only a few counts were recorded for this clone. The gene calls are TRBV6-5 and TRBJ1-1; D is unresolved. The CDR3 contains 11 residues. Germline lookup yields CDR1 MNHEY and CDR2 SVGAGI. V lost 8 bases to trimming and J lost 1 base, with 5 bases between them. The CDR3 DNA follows: TGTGCCAGCCGGTGGAACACTGAAGCTTTCTTT. It translates to CASRWNTEAFF.

This clone was seen a few times. The V and J genes are TRBV5-6 and TRBJ2-7; D is uncertain. Germline V CDR1 and CDR2: SGHDT, YYEEEE. Deletions cut 1 base from V and 4 bases from J, with 9 bases between. The CDR3 sequence is 13 residues long. CDR3 nucleotides: TGTGCCAGCAGCTTGAGCCTTCCTTACGAGCAGTACTTC. This gives the protein CASSLSLPYEQYF. The full variable domain, its missing parts supplied by reference TRBV5-6 and TRBJ2-7, is DAGVTQSPTHLIKTRGQQVTLRCSPKSGHDTVSWYQQALGQGPQFIFQYYEEEERQRGNFPDRFSGHQFPNYSSELNVNALLLGDSALYLCASSLSLPYEQYFGPGTRLTVT.

The chain employs TRBV28 and TRBJ2-4; 10 positions agree with TRBD1. The length of the CDR3 is 16 residues. The V and J ends lost 6 bases and 3 bases, in that order; junction bases with no gene match: 8. Per the germline V gene, CDR1 is MDHEN and CDR2 is SYDVKM. The chain's CDR3 is CASSTTGGFGKNIQYF. The CDR3 bases are TGTGCCAGCAGCACGACAGGGGGCTTTGGCAAAAACATTCAGTACTTC.

This clone turned up a few times. The rearrangement links TRBV4-3 to TRBJ2-2; 15 bases align to TRBD2. CDR1 LGHNA and CDR2 YSLEER come from the germline V gene. V shed 4 bases and J 6 bases; nucleotides not matched to a gene: 6. This CDR3 has 17 amino acids. CDR3 protein: CASSRSGLAGGSGELFF. CDR3 DNA: TGCGCCAGCAGCCGCTCGGGACTAGCGGGGGGATCCGGGGAGCTGTTTTTT.

The CDR3 protein is CASSVSSGDTGELFF. In DNA form, the CDR3 reads TGTGCCAGCAGTGTTAGTAGCGGAGACACCGGGGAGCTGTTTTTT. The V call is TRBV2, the J call TRBJ2-2; tentatively, D is TRBD2 (6 bases). CDR3 length equals 15 residues. Germline V gene data show CDR1 as SNHLY and CDR2 as FYNNEI. V dropped 4 bases and J dropped 3 bases, with 12 bases sitting between them.

This chain connects TRBV27 to TRBJ1-2; D perhaps matches TRBD1 (5 bases). Trimming removed 8 bases from V and 4 bases from J, with 17 bases in between. CDR1 is MNHEY and CDR2 is SMNVEV in the germline V gene (reference sequence). This CDR3 comprises 14 residues. The CDR3 DNA is TGTGCCAGCCGGGACTTCCAAGCCTCCTATGGCTACACCTTC. This codes for CASRDFQASYGYTF.

The chain employs TRBV3-1 (or the pseudogene TRBV3-2) and TRBJ1-2, with a tentative D call TRBD1 (5 bases). V lost 4 bases, J lost 7 bases, and 13 bases lay in between. The CDR3 is made up of 13 amino acids. CDR1 LGHDT and CDR2 YNNKEL come from the germline V gene (reference sequence). CDR3 in amino acids: CASSLQGGGGYTF. The CDR3 DNA sequence: TGTGCCAGCAGCCTCCAGGGTGGTGGTGGCTACACCTTC.

The CDR3 sequence: CASSYGQGVYNEQFF. The CDR3 nucleotides are TGTGCCAGCAGTTACGGGCAGGGGGTCTACAATGAGCAGTTCTTC. J is TRBJ2-1 and V is TRBV6-2 or TRBV6-3, with 7 bases aligning to TRBD1. The junction had 4 bases not matched to a gene; V was cut back by 2 bases and J by 3 bases. The CDR3 totals 15 residues. Germline assignment: CDR1 MNHEY and CDR2 SVGEGT.

The chain uses TRBV28 and TRBJ2-3; D may be TRBD1 (5 bases). CDR1 is MDHEN and CDR2 is SYDVKM in the germline V gene. The CDR3 length is 15 residues. V lost 4 bases, J lost 3 bases, and 14 bases lay in between. In DNA form, the CDR3 reads TGTGCCAGCAGTTCCCCACAGGTGTCGACAGATACGCAGTATTTT. It translates to CASSSPQVSTDTQYF.